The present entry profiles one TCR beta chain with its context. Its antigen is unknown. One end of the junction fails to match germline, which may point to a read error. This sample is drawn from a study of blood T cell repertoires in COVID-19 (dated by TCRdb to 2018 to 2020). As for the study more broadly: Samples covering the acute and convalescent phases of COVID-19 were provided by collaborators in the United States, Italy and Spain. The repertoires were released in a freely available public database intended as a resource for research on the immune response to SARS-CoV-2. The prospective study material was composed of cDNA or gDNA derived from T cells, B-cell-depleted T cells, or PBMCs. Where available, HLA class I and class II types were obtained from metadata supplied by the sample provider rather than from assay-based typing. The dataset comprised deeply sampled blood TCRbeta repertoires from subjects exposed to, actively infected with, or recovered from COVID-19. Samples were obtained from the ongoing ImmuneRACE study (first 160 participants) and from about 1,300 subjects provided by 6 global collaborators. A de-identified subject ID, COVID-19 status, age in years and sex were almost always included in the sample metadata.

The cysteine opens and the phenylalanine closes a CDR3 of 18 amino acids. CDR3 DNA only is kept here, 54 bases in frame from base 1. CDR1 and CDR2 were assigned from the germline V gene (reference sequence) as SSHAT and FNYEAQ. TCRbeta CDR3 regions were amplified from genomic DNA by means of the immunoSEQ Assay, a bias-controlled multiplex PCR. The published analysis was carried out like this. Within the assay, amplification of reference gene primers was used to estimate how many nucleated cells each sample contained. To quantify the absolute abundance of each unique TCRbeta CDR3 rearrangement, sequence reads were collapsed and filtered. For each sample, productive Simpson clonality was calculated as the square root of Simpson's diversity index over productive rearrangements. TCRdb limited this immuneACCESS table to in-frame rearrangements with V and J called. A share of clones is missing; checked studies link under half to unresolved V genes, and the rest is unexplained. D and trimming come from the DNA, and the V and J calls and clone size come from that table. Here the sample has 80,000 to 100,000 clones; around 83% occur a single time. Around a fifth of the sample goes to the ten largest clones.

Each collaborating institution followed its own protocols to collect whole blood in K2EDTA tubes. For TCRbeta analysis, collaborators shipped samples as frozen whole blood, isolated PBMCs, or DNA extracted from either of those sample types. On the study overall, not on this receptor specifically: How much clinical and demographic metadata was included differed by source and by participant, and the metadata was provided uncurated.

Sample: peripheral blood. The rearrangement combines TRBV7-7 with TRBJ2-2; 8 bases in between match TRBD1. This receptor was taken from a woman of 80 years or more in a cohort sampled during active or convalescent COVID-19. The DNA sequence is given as TGTGCTAGCAGCTTTTTCAGGACAGGGCACATCCCAACCGGGGAGCTGTTTTTT. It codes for CASSFFRTGHIPTGELFF.